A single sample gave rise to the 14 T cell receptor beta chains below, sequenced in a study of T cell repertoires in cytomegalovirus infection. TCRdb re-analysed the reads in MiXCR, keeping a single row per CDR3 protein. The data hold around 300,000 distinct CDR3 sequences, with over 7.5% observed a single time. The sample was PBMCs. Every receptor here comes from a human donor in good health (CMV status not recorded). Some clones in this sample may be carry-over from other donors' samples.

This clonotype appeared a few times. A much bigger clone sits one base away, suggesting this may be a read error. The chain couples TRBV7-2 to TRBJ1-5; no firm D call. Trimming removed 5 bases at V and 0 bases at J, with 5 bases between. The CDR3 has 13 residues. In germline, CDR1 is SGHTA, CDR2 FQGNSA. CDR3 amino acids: CASSRVSNQPQHF. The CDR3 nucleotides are TGTGCCAGCAGCCGGGTTAGCAATCAGCCCCAGCATTTT. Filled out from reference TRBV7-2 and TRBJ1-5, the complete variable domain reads GAGVSQSPSNKVTEKGKDVELRCDPISGHTALYWYRQSLGQGLEFLIYFQGNSAPDKSGLPSDRFSAERTGGSVSTLTIQRTQQEDSAVYLCASSRVSNQPQHFGDGTRLSIL.

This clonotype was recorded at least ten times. The CDR3 is CASSLGGYNQPQHF. The CDR3 DNA follows: TGTGCCAGCAGCTTAGGAGGGTACAATCAGCCCCAGCATTTT. The V call is TRBV7-2, the J call TRBJ1-5; D is uncertain. V was trimmed by 1 base and J by 3 bases, leaving 7 bases between them. Germline V gene sequence: CDR1 SGHTA, CDR2 FQGNSA. The CDR3 contains 14 residues.

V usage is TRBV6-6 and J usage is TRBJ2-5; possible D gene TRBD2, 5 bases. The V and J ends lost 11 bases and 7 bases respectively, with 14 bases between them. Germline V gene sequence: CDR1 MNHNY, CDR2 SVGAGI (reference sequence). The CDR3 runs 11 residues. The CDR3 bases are TGTGCCTCCCAAGCGGATGTGACCCAGTACTTC. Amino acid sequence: CASQADVTQYF.

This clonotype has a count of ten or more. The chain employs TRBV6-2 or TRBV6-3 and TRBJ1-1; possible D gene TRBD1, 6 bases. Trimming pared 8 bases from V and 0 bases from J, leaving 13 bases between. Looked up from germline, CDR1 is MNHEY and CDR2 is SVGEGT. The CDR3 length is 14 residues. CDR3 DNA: TGTGCCAGCGGCGTCGACAGGATGAACACTGAAGCTTTCTTT. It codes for CASGVDRMNTEAFF.

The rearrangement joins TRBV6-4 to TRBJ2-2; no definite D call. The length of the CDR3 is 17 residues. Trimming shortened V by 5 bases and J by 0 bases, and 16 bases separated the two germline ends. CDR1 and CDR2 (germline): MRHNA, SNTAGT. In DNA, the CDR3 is TGTGCCAGCAGTCGAACCTCTAGAGTCGCGAACACCGGGGAGCTGTTTTTT. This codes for CASSRTSRVANTGELFF.

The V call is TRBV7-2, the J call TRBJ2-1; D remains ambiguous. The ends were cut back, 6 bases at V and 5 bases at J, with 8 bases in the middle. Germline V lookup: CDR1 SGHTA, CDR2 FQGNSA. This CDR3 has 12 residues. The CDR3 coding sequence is TGTGCCAGCAGAAACAGCAACAATGAGCAGTTCTTC. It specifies CASRNSNNEQFF.

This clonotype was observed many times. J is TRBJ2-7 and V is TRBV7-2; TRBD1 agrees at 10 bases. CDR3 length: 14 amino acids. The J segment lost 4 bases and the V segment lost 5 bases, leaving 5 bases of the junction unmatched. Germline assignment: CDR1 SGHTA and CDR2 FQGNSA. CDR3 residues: CASSLGQGGYEQYF. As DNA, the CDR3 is TGTGCCAGCAGCCTCGGACAGGGGGGATACGAGCAGTACTTC.

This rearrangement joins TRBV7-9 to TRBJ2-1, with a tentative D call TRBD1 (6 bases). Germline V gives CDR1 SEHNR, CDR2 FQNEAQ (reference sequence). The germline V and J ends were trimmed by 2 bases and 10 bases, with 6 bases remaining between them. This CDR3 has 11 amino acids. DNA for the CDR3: TGTGCCAGCAGCTTACAGGGGGAGCAGTTCTTC. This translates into CASSLQGEQFF.

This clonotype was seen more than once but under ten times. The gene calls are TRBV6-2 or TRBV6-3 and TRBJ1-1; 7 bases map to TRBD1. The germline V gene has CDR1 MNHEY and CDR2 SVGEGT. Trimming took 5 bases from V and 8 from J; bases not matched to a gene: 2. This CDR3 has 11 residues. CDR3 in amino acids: CASSDRAEAFF. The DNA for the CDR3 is TGTGCCAGCAGTGACAGGGCCGAAGCTTTCTTT.

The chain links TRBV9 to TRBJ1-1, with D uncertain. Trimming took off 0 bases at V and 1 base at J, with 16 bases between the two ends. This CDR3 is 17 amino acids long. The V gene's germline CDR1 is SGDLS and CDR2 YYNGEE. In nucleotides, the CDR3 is TGTGCCAGCAGCGTAGCGGTTGGAGGGTCGGCGAACACTGAAGCTTTCTTT. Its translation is CASSVAVGGSANTEAFF.

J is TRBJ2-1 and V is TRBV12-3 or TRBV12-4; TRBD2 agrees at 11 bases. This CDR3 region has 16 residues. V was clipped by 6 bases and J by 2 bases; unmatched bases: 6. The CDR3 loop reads CASRISGGATYNEQFF. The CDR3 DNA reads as TGTGCCAGCAGGATTAGCGGGGGGGCCACCTACAATGAGCAGTTCTTC.

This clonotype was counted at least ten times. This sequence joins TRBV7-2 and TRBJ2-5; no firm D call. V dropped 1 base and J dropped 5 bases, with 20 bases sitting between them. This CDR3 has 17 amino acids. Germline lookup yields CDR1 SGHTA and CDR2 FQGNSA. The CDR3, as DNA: TGTGCCAGCAGCTTAGTTAGTTCAAAACTCCGCGTCGAGACCCAGTACTTC. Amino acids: CASSLVSSKLRVETQYF.

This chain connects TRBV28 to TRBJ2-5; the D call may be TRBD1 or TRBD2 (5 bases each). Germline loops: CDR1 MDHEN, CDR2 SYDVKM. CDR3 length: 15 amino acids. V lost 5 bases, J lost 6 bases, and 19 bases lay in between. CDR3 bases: TGTGCCAGCAGTCTGAGGGGAGCGGTAGGGAAGACCCAGTACTTC. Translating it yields CASSLRGAVGKTQYF.

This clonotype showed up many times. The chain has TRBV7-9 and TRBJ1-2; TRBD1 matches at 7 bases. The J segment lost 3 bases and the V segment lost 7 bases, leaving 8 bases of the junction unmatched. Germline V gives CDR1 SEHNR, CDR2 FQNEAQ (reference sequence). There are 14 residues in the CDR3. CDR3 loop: CASTQGGADYGYTF. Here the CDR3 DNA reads TGTGCCAGCACCCAGGGGGGGGCCGACTATGGCTACACCTTC.